The 12 T cell receptor beta chains given below trace back to one sample, sequenced in a study of CD8 T cells in Susac syndrome. RNA was extracted with the RNeasy kit, and a quantity of roughly 0.5 to 1 ug was reverse transcribed using random hexamers. Using its own MiXCR run on the immunoSEQ multiplex PCR reads, TCRdb lists one record per CDR3 protein. Altogether under 200,000 distinct CDR3 sequences are present, approximately 96% being singletons, with the ten largest covering around 0.16%. Sequenced: CD8+ T cells from PBMCs. The receptors here all came from a human donor with multiple sclerosis.

The chain links TRBV18 to TRBJ1-1; 7 bases are shared with TRBD1. This CDR3 has 14 residues. Germline loops: CDR1 KGHSH, CDR2 LQKENI. The V and J ends lost 2 bases and 2 bases, in that order; junction bases with no gene match: 2. This CDR3 reads CASSPGDRNTEAFF. The CDR3 DNA reads TGTGCCAGCTCACCAGGGGACAGAAACACTGAAGCTTTCTTT. Variable domain in full (rest from reference TRBV18 and TRBJ1-1): NAGVMQNPRHLVRRRGQEARLRCSPMKGHSHVYWYRQLPEEGLKFMVYLQKENIIDESGMPKERFSAEFPKEGPSILRIQQVVRGDSAAYFCASSPGDRNTEAFFGQGTRLTVV.

The chain is built from TRBV20-1 and TRBJ2-7, with TRBD2 matching over 9 bases. From germline, CDR1 is DFQATT and CDR2 SNEGSKA (reference sequence). V was pared by 6 bases and J by 2 bases, with 11 bases of the junction left unmatched. CDR3 length: 15 residues. In DNA form, the CDR3 reads TGCAGTGCCGGACCAGGACTAGCGCACCCCTACGAGCAGTACTTC. It codes for CSAGPGLAHPYEQYF.

V usage is TRBV12-3 or TRBV12-4 and J usage is TRBJ1-5; D is ambiguous. The CDR3 covers 15 residues. V was cut by 2 bases and J by 3 bases, with 11 bases left in between. The chain's CDR3 is CASSLQEQLNQPQHF. CDR3 nucleotides: TGTGCCAGCAGTTTACAAGAACAGCTCAATCAGCCCCAGCATTTT.

The V call is TRBV20-1, the J call TRBJ2-7; either TRBD1 or TRBD2 may supply D (5 bases each). The CDR3 is made up of 13 amino acids. With 5 bases removed from V and 2 bases from J, the gap between germline ends came to 13 bases. Looked up from germline, CDR1 is DFQATT and CDR2 is SNEGSKA (reference sequence). The CDR3 spells CSARSGSTYEQYF. DNA of the CDR3: TGCAGTGCTCGGTCAGGGAGTACCTACGAGCAGTACTTC.

The genes are TRBV12-3 or TRBV12-4 and TRBJ2-5, with D possibly called TRBD1 or TRBD2 (5 bases each). The CDR3 runs to 15 residues. V was pared by 2 bases and J by 5 bases, with 15 bases between. This CDR3 reads CASSLRDGFLETQYF. The CDR3 DNA is TGTGCCAGCAGTTTAAGGGACGGATTTCTGGAGACCCAGTACTTC.

The gene calls are TRBV29-1 and TRBJ1-1, with 7 bases fitting TRBD1. The CDR3 extends over 14 amino acids. The trim removed 3 bases at V and 0 bases at J, leaving 4 bases unmatched. Germline V gene data show CDR1 as SQVTM and CDR2 as ANQGSEA. CDR3 sequence reads: CSVDPGQMNTEAFF. The CDR3 DNA sequence: TGCAGCGTTGACCCGGGACAGATGAACACTGAAGCTTTCTTT.

The chain has TRBV2 and TRBJ2-1; 9 bases align to TRBD2. Germline-derived CDR1 and CDR2 are SNHLY and FYNNEI. With 4 bases clipped from V and 8 bases from J, the junction kept 6 bases outside the gene matches. The CDR3 spans 14 residues. Written as DNA, the CDR3 is TGTGCCAGCAGTGGGTCTAGCGGGAATGATGAGCAGTTCTTC. This codes for CASSGSSGNDEQFF.

The V call is TRBV7-9, the J call TRBJ1-4; D is possibly TRBD1 (5 bases). Germline CDR1 SEHNR, CDR2 FQNEAQ (reference sequence). The CDR3 consists of 17 residues. The V and J ends lost 2 bases and 0 bases respectively, with 13 bases between them. This CDR3 is CASSLMRGDATNEKLFF. The DNA for the CDR3 is TGTGCCAGCAGCTTAATGCGGGGGGACGCAACTAATGAAAAACTGTTTTTT.

The chain couples TRBV5-1 to TRBJ2-7, with a tentative D call TRBD1 (6 bases). V was cut by 2 bases and J by 2 bases, with 8 bases left in between. The CDR3 contains 13 residues. The germline gives CDR1 SGHRS, CDR2 YFSETQ. The CDR3 loop is CASSLQGPYEQYF. CDR3 DNA sequence: TGCGCCAGCAGCTTACAGGGTCCCTACGAGCAGTACTTC. The full variable domain, with the rest looked up from reference TRBV5-1 and TRBJ2-7, is KAGVTQTPRYLIKTRGQQVTLSCSPISGHRSVSWYQQTPGQGLQFLFEYFSETQRNKGNFPGRFSGRQFSNSRSEMNVSTLELGDSALYLCASSLQGPYEQYFGPGTRLTVT.

V is TRBV24-1 and J is TRBJ2-1; 9 bases map to TRBD1. Germline trimming cut 8 bases from V and 6 bases from J; bases unmatched to any gene: 7. The CDR3 runs to 14 residues. The V gene's germline CDR1 is KGHDR and CDR2 SFDVKD. Here the CDR3 DNA reads TGTGCCACCAACGCCGGGACAGGGAGCAATGAGCAGTTCTTC. It specifies CATNAGTGSNEQFF.

The chain uses TRBV4-2 and TRBJ1-1, with D perhaps TRBD1 (5 bases). In germline, CDR1 is LGHNA, CDR2 YNFKEQ. The CDR3 is 15 amino acids. With 3 bases removed from V and 1 base from J, the gap between germline ends came to 12 bases. In nucleotides, the CDR3 is TGTGCCAGCAGCCAGATAGGGGTCCAGAACACTGAAGCTTTCTTT. Encoded protein: CASSQIGVQNTEAFF.

The CDR3, as DNA: TGTGCCAGCAGTAGGGATCCCGGCACAGATACGCAGTATTTT. This gives the protein CASSRDPGTDTQYF. The chain uses TRBV6-5 and TRBJ2-3, with D hard to call. The CDR3 contains 14 residues. Germline-derived CDR1 and CDR2 are MNHEY and SVGAGI. Trimming shortened V by 5 bases and J by 1 base, and 10 bases separated the two germline ends.